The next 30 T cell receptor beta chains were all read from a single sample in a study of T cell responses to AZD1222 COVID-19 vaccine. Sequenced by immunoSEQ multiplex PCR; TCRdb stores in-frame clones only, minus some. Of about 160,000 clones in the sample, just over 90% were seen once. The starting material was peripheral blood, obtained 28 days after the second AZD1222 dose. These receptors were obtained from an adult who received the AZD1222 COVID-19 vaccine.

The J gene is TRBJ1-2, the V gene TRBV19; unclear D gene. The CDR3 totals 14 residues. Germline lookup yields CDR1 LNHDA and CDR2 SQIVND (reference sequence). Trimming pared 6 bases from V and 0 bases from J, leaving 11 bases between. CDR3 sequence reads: CASRGTQSNYGYTF. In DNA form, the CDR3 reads TGTGCCAGTAGAGGAACTCAGTCTAACTATGGCTACACCTTC.

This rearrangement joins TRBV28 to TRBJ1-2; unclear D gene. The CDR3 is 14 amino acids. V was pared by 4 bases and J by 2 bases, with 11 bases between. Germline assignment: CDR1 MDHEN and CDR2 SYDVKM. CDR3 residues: CASSSSPENYGYTF. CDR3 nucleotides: TGTGCCAGCAGTTCATCACCGGAAAACTATGGCTACACCTTC.

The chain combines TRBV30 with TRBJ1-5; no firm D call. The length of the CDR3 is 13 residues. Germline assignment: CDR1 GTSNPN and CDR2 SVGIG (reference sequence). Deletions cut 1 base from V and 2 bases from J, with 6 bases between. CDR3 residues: CAWSGKGNQPQHF. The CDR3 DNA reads TGTGCCTGGAGTGGTAAGGGCAATCAGCCCCAGCATTTT.

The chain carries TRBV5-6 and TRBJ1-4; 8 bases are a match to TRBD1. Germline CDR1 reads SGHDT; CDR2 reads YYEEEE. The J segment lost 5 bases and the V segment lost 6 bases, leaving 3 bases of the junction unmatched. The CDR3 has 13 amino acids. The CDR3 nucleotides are TGTGCCAGCACGAGGACAGGGAATGAAAAACTGTTTTTT. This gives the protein CASTRTGNEKLFF.

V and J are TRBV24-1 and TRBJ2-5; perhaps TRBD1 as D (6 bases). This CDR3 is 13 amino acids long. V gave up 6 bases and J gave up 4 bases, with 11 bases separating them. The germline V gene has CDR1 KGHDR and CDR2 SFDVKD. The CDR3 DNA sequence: TGTGCCACCAGTCGGGGACAAGGAGAGACCCAGTACTTC. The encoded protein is CATSRGQGETQYF.

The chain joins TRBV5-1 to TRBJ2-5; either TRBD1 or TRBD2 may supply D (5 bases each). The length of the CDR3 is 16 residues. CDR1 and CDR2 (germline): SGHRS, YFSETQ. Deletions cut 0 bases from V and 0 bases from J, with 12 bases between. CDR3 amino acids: CASSLAGASYQETQYF. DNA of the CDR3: TGCGCCAGCAGCTTGGCCGGGGCATCCTACCAAGAGACCCAGTACTTC.

CDR3 coding DNA: TGTGCCACCGGGGGGATGGAGGCTGAAGCTTTCTTT. Protein product: CATGGMEAEAFF. The rearrangement uses TRBV12-3 or TRBV12-4 and TRBJ1-1; tentatively, D is TRBD1 (5 bases). V was pared by 10 bases and J by 6 bases, with 15 bases between. The CDR3 has 12 amino acids.

The CDR3 protein is CASSLGAGYYGYTF. In nucleotides, the CDR3 is TGTGCCAGCAGCTTGGGGGCAGGGTACTATGGCTACACCTTC. The chain carries TRBV5-5 and TRBJ1-2; maybe TRBD1 (5 bases). CDR3 size: 14 residues. Germline CDR1 reads SGHKS; CDR2 reads YYEKEE (reference sequence). With 0 bases removed from V and 3 bases from J, the gap between germline ends came to 9 bases. Combining the CDR3 with reference TRBV5-5 and TRBJ1-2 gives the whole variable domain DAGVTQSPTHLIKTRGQQVTLRCSPISGHKSVSWYQQVLGQGPQFIFQYYEKEERGRGNFPDRFSARQFPNYSSELNVNALLLGDSALYLCASSLGAGYYGYTFGSGTRLTVV.

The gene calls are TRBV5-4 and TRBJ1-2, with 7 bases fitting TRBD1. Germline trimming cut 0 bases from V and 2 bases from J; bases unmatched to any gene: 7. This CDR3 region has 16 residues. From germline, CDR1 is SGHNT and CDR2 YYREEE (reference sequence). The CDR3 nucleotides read TGTGCCAGCAGCTTGGGGGCAGGGGGTCTAAACTATGGCTACACCTTC. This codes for CASSLGAGGLNYGYTF.

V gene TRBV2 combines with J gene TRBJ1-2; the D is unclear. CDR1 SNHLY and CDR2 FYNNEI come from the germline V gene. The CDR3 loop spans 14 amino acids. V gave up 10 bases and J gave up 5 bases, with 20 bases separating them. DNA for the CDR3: TGTGCCACCCAGGACCGCCGGTCCCCGTATGGCTACACCTTC. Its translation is CATQDRRSPYGYTF.

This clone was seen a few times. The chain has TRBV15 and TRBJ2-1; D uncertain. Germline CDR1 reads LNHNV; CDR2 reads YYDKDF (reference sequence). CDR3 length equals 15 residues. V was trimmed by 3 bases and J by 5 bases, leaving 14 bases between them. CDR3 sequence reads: CATSSLAGVHNEQFF. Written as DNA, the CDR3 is TGTGCCACCAGCAGCCTGGCCGGTGTACACAATGAGCAGTTCTTC.

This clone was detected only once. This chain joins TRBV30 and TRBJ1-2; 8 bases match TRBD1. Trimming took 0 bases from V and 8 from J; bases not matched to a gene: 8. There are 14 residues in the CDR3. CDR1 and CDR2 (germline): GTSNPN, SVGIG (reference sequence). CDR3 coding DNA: TGTGCCTGGAGTGTAACCCAGGGGGCTGACGGCTACACCTTC. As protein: CAWSVTQGADGYTF.

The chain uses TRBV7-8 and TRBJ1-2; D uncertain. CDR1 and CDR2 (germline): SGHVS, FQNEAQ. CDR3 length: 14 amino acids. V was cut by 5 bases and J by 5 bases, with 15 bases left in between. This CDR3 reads CASSNGRVRYGYTF. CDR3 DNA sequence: TGTGCCAGCAGCAACGGGAGGGTACGGTATGGCTACACCTTC.

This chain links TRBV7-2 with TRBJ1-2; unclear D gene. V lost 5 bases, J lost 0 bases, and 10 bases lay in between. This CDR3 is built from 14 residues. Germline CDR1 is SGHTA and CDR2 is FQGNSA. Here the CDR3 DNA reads TGTGCCAGCAGCCCCCCCGGGGCTAACTATGGCTACACCTTC. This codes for CASSPPGANYGYTF.

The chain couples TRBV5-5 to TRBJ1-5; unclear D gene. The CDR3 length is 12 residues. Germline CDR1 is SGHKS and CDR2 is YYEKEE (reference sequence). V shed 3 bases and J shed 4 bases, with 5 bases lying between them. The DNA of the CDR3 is TGTGCCAGCAGCTGGGGTAATCAGCCCCAGCATTTT. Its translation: CASSWGNQPQHF.

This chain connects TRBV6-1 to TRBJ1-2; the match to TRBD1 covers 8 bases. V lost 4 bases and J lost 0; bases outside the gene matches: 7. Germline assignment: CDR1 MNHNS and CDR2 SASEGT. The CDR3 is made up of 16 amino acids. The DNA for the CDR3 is TGTGCCAGCAGTGGGAGGGGACAGGTAGCTAACTATGGCTACACCTTC. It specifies CASSGRGQVANYGYTF.

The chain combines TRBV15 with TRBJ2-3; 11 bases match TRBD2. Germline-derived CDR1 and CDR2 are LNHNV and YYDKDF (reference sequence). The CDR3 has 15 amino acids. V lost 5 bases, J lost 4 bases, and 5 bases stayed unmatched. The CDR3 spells CATSLTSGEPDTQYF. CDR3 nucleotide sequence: TGTGCCACCAGCCTGACTAGCGGGGAGCCAGATACGCAGTATTTT.

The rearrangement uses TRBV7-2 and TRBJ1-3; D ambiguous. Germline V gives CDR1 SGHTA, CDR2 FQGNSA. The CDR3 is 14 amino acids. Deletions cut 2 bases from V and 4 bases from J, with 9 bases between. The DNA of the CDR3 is TGTGCCAGCAGCTTATCCGGGAGCGGAAACACCATATATTTT. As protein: CASSLSGSGNTIYF.

CDR3 coding DNA: TGTGCCAGCAGCAGACAGGGGGAGACTAATGAAAAACTGTTTTTT. This codes for CASSRQGETNEKLFF. J is TRBJ1-4 and V is TRBV7-2; 9 nucleotides line up with TRBD1. With V trimmed by 5 bases and J by 2 bases, 3 bases remained unmatched. Germline V gives CDR1 SGHTA, CDR2 FQGNSA. There are 15 residues in the CDR3. The full variable domain, completed using reference TRBV7-2 and TRBJ1-4, is GAGVSQSPSNKVTEKGKDVELRCDPISGHTALYWYRQSLGQGLEFLIYFQGNSAPDKSGLPSDRFSAERTGGSVSTLTIQRTQQEDSAVYLCASSRQGETNEKLFFGSGTQLSVL.

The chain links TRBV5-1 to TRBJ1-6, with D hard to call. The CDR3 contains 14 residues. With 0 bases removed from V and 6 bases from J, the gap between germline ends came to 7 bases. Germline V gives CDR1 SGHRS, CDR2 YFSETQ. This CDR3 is CASSLEQSNSPLHF. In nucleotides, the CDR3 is TGCGCCAGCAGCTTGGAACAGAGTAATTCACCCCTCCACTTT.

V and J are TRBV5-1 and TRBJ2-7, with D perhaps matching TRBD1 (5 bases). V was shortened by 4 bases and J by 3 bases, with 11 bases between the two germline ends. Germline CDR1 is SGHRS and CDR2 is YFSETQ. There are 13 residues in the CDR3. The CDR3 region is CASSKLDSYEQYF. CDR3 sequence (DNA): TGCGCCAGCAGCAAGCTCGACAGCTACGAGCAGTACTTC.

The CDR3 nucleotides read TGTGCCAGCAGCTCTACAACAAGACGGACTAACTATGGCTACACCTTC. Amino acids: CASSSTTRRTNYGYTF. The rearrangement joins TRBV7-9 to TRBJ1-2; D gene uncertain. V shed 4 bases and J shed 0 bases, with 15 bases lying between them. The CDR3 has 16 amino acids. CDR1 and CDR2 from the germline V gene are SEHNR and FQNEAQ (reference sequence). Together with reference TRBV7-9 and TRBJ1-2, the CDR3 gives the full variable domain: DTGVSQNPRHKITKRGQNVTFRCDPISEHNRLYWYRQTLGQGPEFLTYFQNEAQLEKSRLLSDRFSAERPKGSFSTLEIQRTEQGDSAMYLCASSSTTRRTNYGYTFGSGTRLTVV.

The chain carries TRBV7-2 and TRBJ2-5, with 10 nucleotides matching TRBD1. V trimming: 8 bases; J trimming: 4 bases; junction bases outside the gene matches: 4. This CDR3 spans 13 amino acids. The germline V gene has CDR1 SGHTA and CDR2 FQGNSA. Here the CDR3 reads CASGQGVLETQYF. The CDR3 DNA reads TGTGCCAGCGGACAGGGGGTATTAGAGACCCAGTACTTC.

CDR3 nucleotide sequence: TGTGCCACCATTCATTCCAGGGGCCCGGCGGGGTTCTTT. Translation: CATIHSRGPAGFF. The V call is TRBV24-1, the J call TRBJ1-1; tentative D call: TRBD1 (6 bases). From germline, CDR1 is KGHDR and CDR2 SFDVKD. V was clipped by 8 bases and J by 14 bases, with 23 bases between them. The CDR3 runs to 13 residues.

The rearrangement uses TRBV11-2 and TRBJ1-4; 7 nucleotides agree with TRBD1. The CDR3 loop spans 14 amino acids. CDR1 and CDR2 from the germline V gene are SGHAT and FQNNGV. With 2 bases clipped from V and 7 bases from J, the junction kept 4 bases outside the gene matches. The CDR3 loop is CASSLQGGSEKLFF. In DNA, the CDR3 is TGTGCCAGCAGCTTACAGGGGGGGAGTGAAAAACTGTTTTTT.

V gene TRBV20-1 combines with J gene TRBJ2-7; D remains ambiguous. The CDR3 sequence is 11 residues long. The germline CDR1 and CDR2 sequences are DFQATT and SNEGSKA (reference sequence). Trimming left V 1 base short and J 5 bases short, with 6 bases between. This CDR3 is CSARAGHEQYF. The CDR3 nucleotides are TGCAGTGCTAGAGCGGGCCACGAGCAGTACTTC.

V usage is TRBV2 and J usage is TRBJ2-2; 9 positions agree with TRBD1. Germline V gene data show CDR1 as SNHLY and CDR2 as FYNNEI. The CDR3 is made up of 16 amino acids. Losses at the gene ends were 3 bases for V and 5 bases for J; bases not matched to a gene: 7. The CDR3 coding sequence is TGTGCCAGCAGTGACGGGGGGACAGGGATAACCGGGGAGCTGTTTTTT. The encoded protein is CASSDGGTGITGELFF.

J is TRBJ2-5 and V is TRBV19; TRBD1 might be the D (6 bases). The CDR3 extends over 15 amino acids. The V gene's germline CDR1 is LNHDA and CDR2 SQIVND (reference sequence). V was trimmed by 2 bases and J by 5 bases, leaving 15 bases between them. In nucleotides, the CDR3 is TGTGCCAGTAGTATAACAGTAACAGGGTCGGAGACCCAGTACTTC. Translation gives CASSITVTGSETQYF.

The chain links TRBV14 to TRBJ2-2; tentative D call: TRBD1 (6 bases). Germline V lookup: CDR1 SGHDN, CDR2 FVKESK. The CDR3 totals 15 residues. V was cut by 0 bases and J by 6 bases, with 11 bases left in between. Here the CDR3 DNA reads TGTGCCAGCAGCCAAGATACAGGGTGGCCCGGGGAGCTGTTTTTT. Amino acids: CASSQDTGWPGELFF. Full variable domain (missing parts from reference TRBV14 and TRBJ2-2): EAGVTQFPSHSVIEKGQTVTLRCDPISGHDNLYWYRRVMGKEIKFLLHFVKESKQDESGMPNNRFLAERTGGTYSTLKVQPAELEDSGVYFCASSQDTGWPGELFFGEGSRLTVL.

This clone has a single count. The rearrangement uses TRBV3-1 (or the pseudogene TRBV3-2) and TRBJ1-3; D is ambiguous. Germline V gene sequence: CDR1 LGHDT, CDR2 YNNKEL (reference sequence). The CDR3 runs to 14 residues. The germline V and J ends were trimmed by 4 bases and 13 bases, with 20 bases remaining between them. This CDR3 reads CASSRLGEAHGIYF. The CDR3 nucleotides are TGTGCCAGCAGCCGCCTAGGTGAGGCCCATGGTATATATTTT.